The rows below give T cell receptor beta chains drawn from one sample of a study of T cells in Graves' hyperthyroidism and ophthalmopathy. A single record per CDR3 protein comes from TCRdb applying MiXCR to the multiplex PCR reads. The table shows about 840,000 distinct CDR3 sequences, with 38% occurring only once. Sequencing input: blood. The receptors were sampled from a man younger than 35 with Graves' hyperthyroidism. The CDR3 runs from the conserved cysteine through the conserved F or W. The order of the fields is J gene, D gene, clone size, V gene, CDR3 protein, CDR3 DNA. The D gene is left open where the match is weak. For some rows the clone size is stated as once, few or many, or as a class when expanded; others skip it.

J gene: TRBJ2-2; D gene: NA; clone size: few; V gene: TRBV7-8; CDR3 protein: CASSPRRAYTGELFF; CDR3 DNA: TGTGCCAGCAGCCCCCGGCGGGCCTACACCGGGGAGCTGTTTTTT
J gene: TRBJ1-2; D gene: TRBD1; clone size: many; V gene: TRBV29-1; CDR3 protein: CSVEPGGTYGYTF; CDR3 DNA: TGCAGCGTTGAACCAGGGGGCACCTATGGCTACACCTTC
J gene: TRBJ1-3; D gene: NA; clone size: NA; V gene: TRBV10-3; CDR3 protein: CAIGEGFGSGNTIYF; CDR3 DNA: TGTGCCATCGGTGAAGGATTCGGGTCTGGAAACACCATATATTTT
J gene: TRBJ1-2; D gene: NA; clone size: many; V gene: TRBV10-3; CDR3 protein: CAISGSRDVTNYGYTF; CDR3 DNA: TGTGCCATCAGTGGGTCTAGAGACGTAACAAACTATGGCTACACCTTC
J gene: TRBJ2-5; D gene: TRBD2; clone size: many; V gene: TRBV29-1; CDR3 protein: CSVEEHGAGVQETQYF; CDR3 DNA: TGCAGCGTTGAAGAACATGGGGCGGGGGTCCAAGAGACCCAGTACTTC
J gene: TRBJ1-2; D gene: NA; clone size: NA; V gene: TRBV9; CDR3 protein: CASSAGTSGGYTF; CDR3 DNA: TGTGCCAGCAGCGCCGGGACTAGCGGGGGGTACACCTTC
J gene: TRBJ1-3; D gene: NA; clone size: few; V gene: TRBV4-3; CDR3 protein: CASSQEQLSGNTIYF; CDR3 DNA: TGCGCCAGCAGCCAAGAACAGCTCTCTGGAAACACCATATATTTT
J gene: TRBJ1-1; D gene: TRBD1; clone size: NA; V gene: TRBV20-1; CDR3 protein: CSANRGQNTEAFF; CDR3 DNA: TGCAGTGCTAACAGGGGGCAGAACACTGAAGCTTTCTTT
J gene: TRBJ1-1; D gene: TRBD1; clone size: NA; V gene: TRBV5-6; CDR3 protein: CASKDRGGTEAFF; CDR3 DNA: TGTGCCAGCAAGGACAGGGGCGGAACTGAAGCTTTCTTT
J gene: TRBJ2-5; D gene: TRBD2; clone size: many; V gene: TRBV10-3; CDR3 protein: CAIRTSGETQYF; CDR3 DNA: TGTGCCATACGGACTAGCGGAGAGACCCAGTACTTC
J gene: TRBJ1-5; D gene: NA; clone size: many; V gene: TRBV15; CDR3 protein: CATSRDRGRGQPQHF; CDR3 DNA: TGTGCCACCAGCAGAGACCGGGGGCGGGGGCAGCCCCAGCATTTT
J gene: TRBJ1-5; D gene: NA; clone size: NA; V gene: TRBV24-1; CDR3 protein: CATSEPPDGVTTPSQPQHF; CDR3 DNA: TGTGCCACCAGTGAACCACCAGACGGGGTCACGACGCCTAGTCAGCCCCAGCATTTT
J gene: TRBJ2-5; D gene: NA; clone size: few; V gene: TRBV5-5; CDR3 protein: CASSLEGGTQETQYF; CDR3 DNA: TGTGCCAGCAGCTTGGAAGGCGGAACCCAAGAGACCCAGTACTTC
J gene: TRBJ2-6; D gene: NA; clone size: many; V gene: TRBV14; CDR3 protein: CASSWTAISGANVLTF; CDR3 DNA: TGTGCCAGCAGCTGGACTGCCATCTCTGGGGCCAACGTCCTGACTTTC
J gene: TRBJ2-5; D gene: NA; clone size: NA; V gene: TRBV20-1; CDR3 protein: CSALSPGTQYF; CDR3 DNA: TGCAGTGCCCTCTCTCCCGGGACCCAGTACTTC
J gene: TRBJ1-6; D gene: NA; clone size: NA; V gene: TRBV4-3; CDR3 protein: CASSQDQFSYNSPLHF; CDR3 DNA: TGCGCCAGCAGCCAAGACCAGTTCTCCTATAATTCACCCCTCCACTTT
J gene: TRBJ2-7; D gene: NA; clone size: many; V gene: TRBV7-9; CDR3 protein: CASSSGDYEQYF; CDR3 DNA: TGTGCCAGCAGCTCGGGGGATTACGAGCAGTACTTC
J gene: TRBJ1-5; D gene: NA; clone size: NA; V gene: TRBV5-6; CDR3 protein: CASSPGENQPQHF; CDR3 DNA: TGTGCCAGCAGCCCCGGGGAGAATCAGCCCCAGCATTTT
J gene: TRBJ2-5; D gene: TRBD1; clone size: NA; V gene: TRBV2; CDR3 protein: CASSPPGTGVQETQYF; CDR3 DNA: TGTGCCAGCAGTCCTCCCGGGACAGGAGTCCAAGAGACCCAGTACTTC
J gene: TRBJ1-1; D gene: NA; clone size: NA; V gene: TRBV14; CDR3 protein: CASSQGWGSGGPRF; CDR3 DNA: TGTGCCAGCAGCCAAGGGTGGGGTTCGGGCGGCCCCCGATTT
J gene: TRBJ2-2; D gene: NA; clone size: once; V gene: TRBV29-1; CDR3 protein: CSFRGRGTGELFF; CDR3 DNA: TGCAGCTTTCGTGGGAGAGGGACCGGTGAGCTGTTTTTT
J gene: TRBJ2-7; D gene: TRBD1; clone size: many; V gene: TRBV10-3; CDR3 protein: CAISEGVPTDRWTYEQYF; CDR3 DNA: TGTGCCATCAGTGAGGGAGTCCCTACGGACAGGTGGACCTACGAGCAGTACTTC
J gene: TRBJ1-2; D gene: TRBD1; clone size: few; V gene: TRBV12-3/TRBV12-4; CDR3 protein: CASYGTATFGYGYTF; CDR3 DNA: TGTGCCAGCTACGGGACAGCCACTTTTGGCTATGGCTACACCTTC
J gene: TRBJ2-5; D gene: NA; clone size: NA; V gene: TRBV20-1; CDR3 protein: CSVPDWAETQYF; CDR3 DNA: TGCAGTGTTCCCGACTGGGCTGAGACCCAGTACTTC
J gene: TRBJ1-1; D gene: TRBD1; clone size: many; V gene: TRBV7-6; CDR3 protein: CASSLVGTGTEAFF; CDR3 DNA: TGTGCCAGCAGCTTAGTCGGGACAGGCACTGAAGCTTTCTTT
J gene: TRBJ1-4; D gene: NA; clone size: NA; V gene: TRBV9; CDR3 protein: CASSVGGGRNEKLFF; CDR3 DNA: TGTGCCAGCAGCGTAGGGGGGGGGCGTAATGAAAAACTGTTTTTT
J gene: TRBJ2-7; D gene: TRBD2; clone size: many; V gene: TRBV7-6; CDR3 protein: CASSNPGLAGAEQYF; CDR3 DNA: TGTGCCAGCAGCAACCCCGGACTAGCGGGGGCGGAGCAGTACTTC
J gene: TRBJ2-6; D gene: NA; clone size: NA; V gene: TRBV25-1; CDR3 protein: CASISGTEDSGANVLTF; CDR3 DNA: TGTGCCAGCATTAGTGGGACGGAAGACTCTGGGGCCAACGTCCTGACTTTC
J gene: TRBJ2-5; D gene: NA; clone size: few; V gene: TRBV5-1; CDR3 protein: CASSMEGSRDGTYF; CDR3 DNA: TGCGCCAGCAGCATGGAAGGATCGCGGGACGGGACATACTTC
J gene: TRBJ2-6; D gene: NA; clone size: NA; V gene: TRBV2; CDR3 protein: CAIAGEFSGANVLTF; CDR3 DNA: TGTGCCATTGCAGGGGAGTTCTCTGGGGCCAACGTCCTGACTTTC
J gene: TRBJ1-1; D gene: NA; clone size: many; V gene: TRBV12-3/TRBV12-4; CDR3 protein: CASNLGLNTEAFF; CDR3 DNA: TGTGCCAGCAACCTGGGCCTGAACACTGAAGCTTTCTTT
J gene: TRBJ2-6; D gene: NA; clone size: few; V gene: TRBV4-1; CDR3 protein: CASSQIRGSGANVLTF; CDR3 DNA: TGCGCCAGCAGCCAAATCAGGGGCTCTGGGGCCAACGTCCTGACTTTC
J gene: TRBJ2-6; D gene: TRBD2; clone size: NA; V gene: TRBV5-8; CDR3 protein: CASSFRAGGGANVLTF; CDR3 DNA: TGTGCCAGCAGCTTCCGAGCGGGAGGAGGGGCCAACGTCCTGACTTTC
J gene: TRBJ1-5; D gene: TRBD1; clone size: many; V gene: TRBV12-3/TRBV12-4; CDR3 protein: CASSPGQGWGNQPQHF; CDR3 DNA: TGTGCCAGCAGTCCGGGACAGGGGTGGGGCAATCAGCCCCAGCATTTT
J gene: TRBJ2-2; D gene: NA; clone size: few; V gene: TRBV9; CDR3 protein: CASSPYQTTGELFF; CDR3 DNA: TGTGCCAGCAGCCCTTACCAAACCACCGGGGAGCTGTTTTTT
J gene: TRBJ1-5; D gene: NA; clone size: many; V gene: TRBV6-5; CDR3 protein: CASRTAGNQPQHF; CDR3 DNA: TGTGCCAGCAGAACTGCAGGGAATCAGCCCCAGCATTTT
J gene: TRBJ2-7; D gene: NA; clone size: NA; V gene: TRBV12-3/TRBV12-4; CDR3 protein: CATSAQGYEQYF; CDR3 DNA: TGTGCCACCAGTGCACAGGGCTACGAGCAGTACTTC
J gene: TRBJ1-5; D gene: NA; clone size: many; V gene: TRBV19; CDR3 protein: CASSMDGYSNQPQHF; CDR3 DNA: TGTGCCAGTAGTATGGACGGTTATAGCAATCAGCCCCAGCATTTT
J gene: TRBJ2-2; D gene: NA; clone size: NA; V gene: TRBV2; CDR3 protein: CASKGGVGANTGELFF; CDR3 DNA: TGTGCCAGCAAGGGGGGTGTAGGCGCGAACACCGGGGAGCTGTTTTTT
J gene: TRBJ2-5; D gene: TRBD1; clone size: NA; V gene: TRBV19; CDR3 protein: CASSQEGAPRTQYF; CDR3 DNA: TGTGCCAGCAGCCAAGAGGGGGCCCCCAGAACCCAGTACTTC
J gene: TRBJ2-7; D gene: NA; clone size: once; V gene: TRBV12-3/TRBV12-4; CDR3 protein: CASSERIGASLPAYEQYF; CDR3 DNA: TGTGCAAGCAGTGAGCGAATAGGGGCTAGCCTCCCCGCCTACGAGCAGTACTTC
J gene: TRBJ1-4; D gene: NA; clone size: NA; V gene: TRBV10-3; CDR3 protein: CAMHDGKLFF; CDR3 DNA: TGTGCCATGCATGATGGAAAACTGTTTTTT
J gene: TRBJ1-5; D gene: NA; clone size: many; V gene: TRBV24-1; CDR3 protein: CATSGSGNQPQHF; CDR3 DNA: TGTGCCACCAGTGGATCAGGCAATCAGCCCCAGCATTTT
J gene: TRBJ2-7; D gene: TRBD1; clone size: NA; V gene: TRBV7-9; CDR3 protein: CASSYYDRATYEQYF; CDR3 DNA: TGTGCCAGCAGTTACTATGACAGGGCTACCTACGAGCAGTACTTC
J gene: TRBJ2-7; D gene: NA; clone size: NA; V gene: TRBV7-6; CDR3 protein: CASSEAVKDEQYF; CDR3 DNA: TGTGCCAGCAGTGAAGCGGTTAAGGACGAGCAGTACTTC
J gene: TRBJ1-6; D gene: NA; clone size: many; V gene: TRBV7-2; CDR3 protein: CASSLTGSPPLHF; CDR3 DNA: TGTGCCAGCAGCCTAACAGGGTCTCCACCCCTCCACTTT
J gene: TRBJ2-7; D gene: NA; clone size: NA; V gene: TRBV20-1; CDR3 protein: CSAPDPRRGNEQYF; CDR3 DNA: TGCAGTGCCCCCGACCCCCGCCGAGGAAACGAGCAGTACTTC
J gene: TRBJ1-2; D gene: TRBD1; clone size: NA; V gene: TRBV4-3; CDR3 protein: CASSQEGQGIYGYTF; CDR3 DNA: TGCGCCAGCAGCCAAGAGGGACAGGGGATCTATGGCTACACCTTC
J gene: TRBJ1-1; D gene: NA; clone size: NA; V gene: TRBV6-5; CDR3 protein: CASTFEGDTEAFF; CDR3 DNA: TGTGCCAGCACCTTCGAGGGGGACACTGAAGCTTTCTTT